Each of the 24 T cell receptor beta chains below was sequenced from the same sample in a study of identical twins' blood T cells. Each CDR3 protein is one row after TCRdb ran MiXCR on the 5' RACE reads. The sample consists of 300,000 to 450,000 distinct CDR3 sequences, over 25% of them appearing once. The sequencing input was PBMCs. These receptors were collected from a woman aged 18-50 years in good health.

In regard to this clonotype: At one end the junction does not follow the germline gene, possibly because of a read error. The chain combines TRBV13 with TRBJ1-1, with TRBD1 as a possible D gene (5 bases). This CDR3 comprises 12 residues. Germline values: CDR1 PRHDT, CDR2 FYEKMQ (reference sequence). The CDR3 is CASGLVGDEAFF. The CDR3 DNA sequence: TGTGCCAGCGGCTTAGTAGGGGATGAAGCTTTCTTT.

The rearrangement uses TRBV7-2 and TRBJ1-4; TRBD1 might be the D (6 bases). V was trimmed by 2 bases and J by 8 bases, leaving 12 bases between them. Germline loops: CDR1 SGHTA, CDR2 FQGNSA. The CDR3 spans 14 residues. This CDR3 is CASSLSGGREKLFF. Written as DNA, the CDR3 is TGTGCCAGCAGCTTAAGCGGGGGCAGGGAAAAACTGTTTTTT.

The chain links TRBV27 to TRBJ1-1; D not certain. Trimming shortened V by 2 bases and J by 9 bases, and 22 bases separated the two germline ends. The CDR3 has 16 residues. CDR1 and CDR2 (germline): MNHEY, SMNVEV (reference sequence). The CDR3 protein is CASSLRFDEFVTKAFF. DNA for the CDR3: TGTGCCAGCAGTTTAAGGTTTGACGAATTCGTTACTAAAGCTTTCTTT.

The V gene is TRBV7-9, the J gene TRBJ2-3; the D gene is possibly TRBD2 (5 bases). The CDR3 has 15 amino acids. V was clipped by 6 bases and J by 4 bases, with 17 bases between them. Germline CDR1 SEHNR, CDR2 FQNEAQ (reference sequence). CDR3 nucleotide sequence: TGTGCCAGCAGTAACTCCGCGGGCAAGGCAGATACGCAGTATTTT. This codes for CASSNSAGKADTQYF.

The rearrangement uses TRBV6-2 or TRBV6-3 and TRBJ2-1; 9 nucleotides align to TRBD2. The ends lost 4 bases at V and 8 bases at J; junction bases unmatched: 6. The CDR3 is made up of 14 amino acids. Germline assignment: CDR1 MNHEY and CDR2 SVGEGT. CDR3 DNA sequence: TGTGCCAGCAGTTCCGCGGGGGGGCGGTATGAGCAGTTCTTC. Translating gives CASSSAGGRYEQFF.

As to this clonotype: Just one base apart from a much larger clone, this may be a read error. The chain employs TRBV11-3 and TRBJ1-2; D is possibly TRBD1 (5 bases). V was shortened by 2 bases and J by 6 bases, with 13 bases between the two germline ends. Per germline, CDR1 SGHNT and CDR2 YENEEA. The CDR3 loop spans 14 amino acids. CDR3 sequence reads: CASSLSGADHGYTF. The CDR3 DNA reads TGTGCCAGCAGCTTATCCGGGGCAGACCATGGCTACACCTTC.

The chain recombines TRBV20-1 with TRBJ2-1; 15 bases are a match to TRBD2. Germline V lookup: CDR1 DFQATT, CDR2 SNEGSKA (reference sequence). After removal of 4 bases from V and 7 bases from J, the junction contained 5 bases not matched to a gene. The CDR3 loop spans 15 amino acids. The CDR3 sequence is CSAIGTSGGKNEQFF. CDR3 bases: TGCAGTGCTATCGGGACTAGCGGGGGGAAGAATGAGCAGTTCTTC.

In this sample, this clonotype turned up a few times. The chain employs TRBV6-1 and TRBJ1-1; D might be TRBD1 (5 bases). The CDR3 has 15 residues. With 7 bases removed from V and 4 bases from J, the gap between germline ends came to 19 bases. CDR1 and CDR2 (germline): MNHNS, SASEGT. In DNA, the CDR3 is TGTGCCAGCAAGAAAGGAAGACAGAGTGGCACTGAAGCTTTCTTT. Translating it yields CASKKGRQSGTEAFF.

Many counts were recorded for this clonotype. This rearrangement joins TRBV9 to TRBJ1-1; no clear D gene. Germline CDR1 and CDR2: SGDLS and YYNGEE. V was cut by 0 bases and J by 1 base, with 4 bases left in between. This CDR3 spans 13 amino acids. DNA for the CDR3: TGTGCCAGCAGCGTAGAACAGAACACTGAAGCTTTCTTT. This sequence encodes CASSVEQNTEAFF.

The chain joins TRBV9 to TRBJ1-3; D is perhaps TRBD1 (5 bases). The V gene's germline CDR1 is SGDLS and CDR2 YYNGEE. The CDR3 covers 12 residues. Trimming cost V 3 bases and J 8 bases, with 9 bases left between them. DNA of the CDR3: TGTGCCAGCAGCGAGGGGCGGGACACCATATATTTT. The encoded protein is CASSEGRDTIYF.

CDR3 bases: TGTGCCAGCAGTGTAGGGGACAGGGGGCATAGCAATCAGCCCCAGCATTTT. Encoded protein: CASSVGDRGHSNQPQHF. V usage is TRBV6-1 and J usage is TRBJ1-5; the match to TRBD1 covers 12 bases. Per the germline V gene, CDR1 is MNHNS and CDR2 is SASEGT. The CDR3 length is 17 residues. V gave up 4 bases and J gave up 0 bases; unmatched junction bases: 4.

CDR3 residues: CASAGTSGNLYNEQFF. As DNA, the CDR3 is TGTGCTTCCGCCGGGACTAGCGGGAATCTTTACAATGAGCAGTTCTTC. J is TRBJ2-1 and V is TRBV30; 13 bases match TRBD2. Germline CDR1 reads GTSNPN; CDR2 reads SVGIG (reference sequence). This CDR3 spans 16 amino acids.

Remarks on this clonotype: The junction departs from the called germline gene at one end, perhaps through a read error. The chain links TRBV6-5 to TRBJ1-2, with no clear D. From germline, CDR1 is MNHEY and CDR2 SVGAGI. CDR3 length equals 14 residues. CDR3: CASSYVGVGYGYNF. The CDR3 DNA follows: TGTGCCAGCAGTTACGTGGGAGTGGGCTATGGCTACAACTTC.

This clonotype occurred many times. This chain uses TRBV3-1 with TRBJ2-3; 9 positions agree with TRBD2. Germline V lookup: CDR1 LGHDT, CDR2 YNNKEL (reference sequence). The ends lost 0 bases at V and 0 bases at J; junction bases unmatched: 22. This CDR3 is 23 amino acids long. As DNA, the CDR3 is TGTGCCAGCAGCCAAGATAGTTACGTCTGGACTAGCGACGACTTCTCTAGCACAGATACGCAGTATTTT. Protein: CASSQDSYVWTSDDFSSTDTQYF.

The J gene is TRBJ1-1, the V gene TRBV29-1; D uncertain. The CDR3 has 11 amino acids. The V gene's germline CDR1 is SQVTM and CDR2 ANQGSEA. V was trimmed by 5 bases and J by 1 base, leaving 5 bases between them. The CDR3 sequence is CSVWWNTEAFF. CDR3 sequence (DNA): TGCAGCGTTTGGTGGAACACTGAAGCTTTCTTT.

V is TRBV23-1 and J is TRBJ1-5, with D unclear. TRBV23-1 is designated an ORF whose function remains uncertain. The length of the CDR3 is 16 residues. V was shortened by 0 bases and J by 7 bases, with 16 bases between the two germline ends. The CDR3 reads CASSQSREAPNQPQHF. In DNA form, the CDR3 reads TGCGCCAGCAGTCAATCGCGAGAAGCCCCTAACCAGCCCCAGCATTTT.

On this clonotype: A read error may explain this, as a much larger clone is one base away. V gene TRBV6-6 combines with J gene TRBJ1-6; D uncertain. This CDR3 comprises 12 residues. Trimming stripped 1 base from V and 8 bases from J, with 3 bases between. The germline V gene encodes CDR1 MNHNY and CDR2 SVGAGI (reference sequence). CDR3 bases: TGTGCCAGCAGTTACTACGATTCACCCCTCCACTTT. Protein product: CASSYYDSPLHF.

This chain uses TRBV18 with TRBJ1-3; D perhaps matches TRBD1 (5 bases). Germline V CDR1 and CDR2: KGHSH, LQKENI. The CDR3 has 17 amino acids. V lost 3 bases, J lost 2 bases, and 17 bases lay in between. CDR3 DNA: TGTGCCAGCTCACCGACCTCCGGGACGGCCGCTGGAAACACCATATATTTT. Translated, it gives CASSPTSGTAAGNTIYF.

In this sample, this clonotype turned up a few times. V usage is TRBV27 and J usage is TRBJ1-1; D is perhaps TRBD1 (6 bases). CDR1 and CDR2 (germline): MNHEY, SMNVEV (reference sequence). The CDR3 covers 17 residues. V lost 4 bases, J lost 0 bases, and 18 bases lay in between. The chain's CDR3 is CASSYKQGSLLNTEAFF. In nucleotides, the CDR3 is TGTGCCAGCAGTTATAAACAGGGTTCCCTATTGAACACTGAAGCTTTCTTT.

Worth noting for this clonotype: Given a much more abundant clone one base away, this may be a read error. The chain combines TRBV4-1 with TRBJ1-2, with D perhaps TRBD1 (5 bases). The germline gives CDR1 MGHRA, CDR2 YSYEKL. CDR3 size: 17 residues. The CDR3 loop is CASSQKFDGREDYVYTF. DNA of the CDR3: TGCGCCAGCAGCCAAAAATTTGATGGCAGGGAGGACTATGTCTACACCTTC.

This clonotype was detected a few times. This sequence joins TRBV20-1 and TRBJ1-1, with no clear D. V was clipped by 2 bases and J by 5 bases, with 9 bases between them. The CDR3 runs to 12 residues. CDR1 is DFQATT and CDR2 is SNEGSKA in the germline V gene (reference sequence). CDR3 in DNA: TGCAGTGCTAGAAGGGTACATACTGAAGCTTTCTTT. This sequence encodes CSARRVHTEAFF.

This chain links TRBV2 with TRBJ2-1; D not resolved. The CDR3 spans 12 residues. Trimming removed 6 bases from V and 8 bases from J, with 11 bases in between. The germline V gene has CDR1 SNHLY and CDR2 FYNNEI. The CDR3, as DNA: TGTGCCAGCAGCGCCGGGCGCGATGAGCAGTTCTTC. It specifies CASSAGRDEQFF.

A remark on this clonotype: A junction end diverges from the germline sequence, so it may reflect a read error. The genes are TRBV2 and TRBJ1-1; tentatively, D is TRBD1 (6 bases). The CDR3 is made up of 16 amino acids. Germline assignment: CDR1 SNHLY and CDR2 FYNNEI. DNA of the CDR3: TGTGCCAGCAGTGGGGCTGGGCAGGGGTTTAACACTGGAGCTTTCTTT. Translated, it gives CASSGAGQGFNTGAFF.

There are many counts of this clonotype. The chain uses TRBV29-1 and TRBJ1-3; no firm D call. Germline CDR1 reads SQVTM; CDR2 reads ANQGSEA. The CDR3 is 11 amino acids. V shed 2 bases and J shed 9 bases, with 8 bases lying between them. The DNA of the CDR3 is TGCAGCGTTGAAAAGTTTTCCACCATATATTTT. Its translation: CSVEKFSTIYF.